Listed below are T cell receptor beta chains from one sample, sequenced in a study of blood T cell repertoires in COVID-19. The assay was immunoSEQ multiplex PCR, and TCRdb's table has in-frame clones only and misses some. Here the sample spans approximately 100,000 clones, approximately 90% being singletons. Input material: peripheral blood. All receptors come from a man aged 60-69 years with acute or convalescent COVID-19. CDR3s include the opening cysteine and the closing phenylalanine or tryptophan. D genes are given only for firm matches. Clone size is stated in some rows and not others, as once, few, many or a class when expanded.

v_gene	abundance	j_gene	d_gene	CDR3nt	CDR3aa
TRBV6-5	-	TRBJ1-2	TRBD1	TGTGCCAGCCTTGGACAGGGGTATGGCTACACCTTC	CASLGQGYGYTF
TRBV5-1	-	TRBJ2-3	TRBD1	TGCGCCAGCAGCTTGATGACAGGGGGCACAGATACGCAGTATTTT	CASSLMTGGTDTQYF
TRBV11-3	-	TRBJ2-1	TRBD1	TGTGCCAGCAGCCGACGGACAGGGGTTGATGAGCAGTTCTTC	CASSRRTGVDEQFF
TRBV5-1	-	TRBJ2-3	TRBD1	TGCGCCAGCAGCTCACGACAGGGGGCAGAAGATACGCAGTATTTT	CASSSRQGAEDTQYF
TRBV6-5	-	TRBJ1-5	-	TGTGCCAGCAGACCAGGGGCTTTTAATCAGCCCCAGCATTTT	CASRPGAFNQPQHF
TRBV6-6	few	TRBJ2-1	TRBD2	TGTGCCAGCAGTCCGGGACTAGCGGGAGGGTTTATCCCAAATGAGCAGTTCTTC	CASSPGLAGGFIPNEQFF
TRBV5-1	-	TRBJ1-2	-	TGCGCCAGCAGCTTGAGAACCAGGGGAGAAGACTATGGCTACACCTTC	CASSLRTRGEDYGYTF
TRBV27	-	TRBJ2-5	-	TGTGCCAGCAGTGGGGGGGGCCTCAACGCCCAGTACTTC	CASSGGGLNAQYF
TRBV18	-	TRBJ2-1	TRBD1	TGTGCCAGCTCACCCTCCGGACAGGGCGGGAATGAGCAGTTCTTC	CASSPSGQGGNEQFF
TRBV10-3	-	TRBJ1-1	TRBD1	TGTGCCATCAACCAAGGGACAGGGGGCTACACTGAAGCTTTCTTT	CAINQGTGGYTEAFF
TRBV10-3	-	TRBJ2-3	TRBD2	TGTGCCATCAGTACGGGAGGGGCTTCTAGCACAGATACGCAGTATTTT	CAISTGGASSTDTQYF
TRBV27	-	TRBJ1-6	-	TGTGCCAGCAGGTTCACTTCCATTGGTGGCTCCTATAATTCACCCCTCCACTTT	CASRFTSIGGSYNSPLHF
TRBV19	-	TRBJ1-1	TRBD1	TGTGCCAGTAACGAACAGGGGACGAACACTGAAGCTTTCTTT	CASNEQGTNTEAFF
TRBV19	-	TRBJ2-3	TRBD2	TGTGCCAGTAGTCTCTTAGCGGGAGGGCGGACAGATACGCAGTATTTT	CASSLLAGGRTDTQYF
TRBV7-2	-	TRBJ2-4	TRBD2	TGTGCCAGCAGCGCGGGACTATCCAAAAACATTCAGTACTTC	CASSAGLSKNIQYF
TRBV11-3	-	TRBJ1-6	TRBD1	TGTGCCAGCAGCCCTGGGACAGATAATTCACCCCTCCACTTT	CASSPGTDNSPLHF
TRBV28	-	TRBJ1-5	-	TGTGCCAGCAGGGAGACAGGTCAAAATCAGCCCCAGCATTTT	CASRETGQNQPQHF
TRBV5-1	-	TRBJ1-1	-	TGCGCCAGCAGCTTGTACACGAACACTGAAGCTTTCTTT	CASSLYTNTEAFF
TRBV29-1	once	TRBJ2-1	TRBD2	TGCAGCGTTGAAGCGGGGTGGGCTAGCGGGAGCTCCTACAATGAGCAGTTCTTC	CSVEAGWASGSSYNEQFF
TRBV9	-	TRBJ2-1	TRBD2	TGTGCCAGCAGCCCCCTAGCGGGAGGGGTGCATGAGCAGTTCTTC	CASSPLAGGVHEQFF
TRBV30	-	TRBJ2-3	TRBD2	TGTGCCTGGAGGACTAGCGGGGGCACAGATACGCAGTATTTT	CAWRTSGGTDTQYF
TRBV24-1	-	TRBJ1-2	-	TGTGCCACCAGTATCGGGGCTAACTATGGCTACACCTTC	CATSIGANYGYTF
TRBV19	once	TRBJ2-4	TRBD2	TGTGCCAGTAGTATCAGCGGGGAATACCAAAACATTCAGTACTTC	CASSISGEYQNIQYF
TRBV5-1	-	TRBJ1-3	-	TGCGCCAGCAGCTTGGCGGAGGGTGCTGGAAACACCATATATTTT	CASSLAEGAGNTIYF
TRBV7-3	-	TRBJ2-2	-	TGTGCCAGCAGCTTCCCGGGTTCCAACACCGGGGAGCTGTTTTTT	CASSFPGSNTGELFF
TRBV30	once	TRBJ2-1	TRBD2	TGTGCCTGGGGGACTAGCGGGACCTCCTACAATGAGCAGTTCTTC	CAWGTSGTSYNEQFF
TRBV28	-	TRBJ2-1	TRBD2	TGTGCCAGCAGTTACCCACTAGCGGTAAAGAGACCCGAGGCCCGCAATGAGCAGTTCTTC	CASSYPLAVKRPEARNEQFF
TRBV10-3	-	TRBJ2-3	TRBD2	TGTGCCATCAGCCACGGGACTAGCGGGAGCACAGATACGCAGTATTTT	CAISHGTSGSTDTQYF
TRBV6-2/TRBV6-3	once	TRBJ2-3	-	TGTGCCAGCAGTTACGGCGCGGAAACAGATACGCAGTATTTT	CASSYGAETDTQYF
TRBV27	-	TRBJ2-1	TRBD2	TGTGCCAGCAGTTCGGGACTAGCAGGGAATGAGCAGTTCTTC	CASSSGLAGNEQFF
TRBV6-5	-	TRBJ1-1	TRBD1	TGTGCCAGGGTTCCGGGACAGGCGAACACTGAAGCTTTCTTT	CARVPGQANTEAFF
TRBV27	-	TRBJ1-5	-	TGTGCCAGCAGTTTATCAGGCCGAGGGTTCGGTCAGCCCCAGCATTTT	CASSLSGRGFGQPQHF
TRBV2	-	TRBJ2-1	-	TGTGCCAGCAAAGGAGGGGACTCCTACAATGAGCAGTTCTTC	CASKGGDSYNEQFF
TRBV14	-	TRBJ2-7	-	TGTGCCAGCAGCCAAGAGGCAGGGCGCGAGCAGTACTTC	CASSQEAGREQYF
TRBV2	-	TRBJ1-1	TRBD1	TGTGCCAGCAGTGGGGGGACAGGGGGCGCTGTGAACACTGAAGCTTTCTTT	CASSGGTGGAVNTEAFF
TRBV5-1	-	TRBJ2-1	-	TGCGCCAGCAGAATCACAACAGGCGGGAAATTTGAGCAGTTCTTC	CASRITTGGKFEQFF
TRBV5-1	-	TRBJ2-3	TRBD1	TGCGCCAGCAGCTTGGGTCGACAGGGGGCGTCAGATACGCAGTATTTT	CASSLGRQGASDTQYF
TRBV5-4	-	TRBJ2-6	TRBD2	TGTGCCAGCAGCTTAGGGACTAGCGACTCTGGGGCCAACGTCCTGACTTTC	CASSLGTSDSGANVLTF
TRBV5-3	-	TRBJ1-6	-	TGTGCCAGAAGCTTGAAAAGGAGCCCTGTCTCCTATAATTCACCCCTCCACTTT	CARSLKRSPVSYNSPLHF
TRBV24-1	-	TRBJ2-1	-	TGTGCCACCTCGGGGTCGAGCTCCTACAATGAGCAGTTCTTC	CATSGSSSYNEQFF
TRBV19	-	TRBJ2-4	-	TGTGCCAGTAGTATCGAAAACATTCAGTACTTC	CASSIENIQYF
TRBV24-1	-	TRBJ1-5	-	TGTGCCACCAGTGAATCCAGCCAGGTGATCCCCCAGCATTTT	CATSESSQVIPQHF
TRBV7-9	-	TRBJ1-1	-	TGTGCCAGCAGCCCGTCAGGACAGATTAACACTGAAGCTTTCTTT	CASSPSGQINTEAFF
TRBV24-1	-	TRBJ1-2	-	TGTGCCACCAGTGATGTGGGGGGGCCGAACTATGGCTACACCTTC	CATSDVGGPNYGYTF
TRBV10-2	once	TRBJ1-1	-	TGCGCCAGCAGTGCTACAGTGAACACTGAAGCTTTCTTT	CASSATVNTEAFF
TRBV2	-	TRBJ2-4	-	TGTGCCGGGGCGGAGGGGTCCACTGGGTCCAAAAACATTCAGTACTTC	CAGAEGSTGSKNIQYF
TRBV19	-	TRBJ2-3	TRBD2	TGTGCCAGTAGTCTCCGGACTAGCGCCACAGATACGCAGTATTTT	CASSLRTSATDTQYF
TRBV5-1	-	TRBJ1-4	-	TGCGCCAGCAGCACAGACCCGGGAGAAAAACTGTTTTTT	CASSTDPGEKLFF
TRBV19	-	TRBJ1-5	-	TGTGCCAGTAGTATAGGGGGGGGACCAAGCAATCAGCCCCAGCATTTT	CASSIGGGPSNQPQHF
TRBV28	-	TRBJ1-4	-	TGTGCCAGCAGTCCTTGGACAGCAACTAATGAAAAACTGTTTTTT	CASSPWTATNEKLFF
TRBV3-1/TRBV3-2	few	TRBJ2-7	TRBD1	TGTGCCAGCAGCCAATCAACCGGGACAGGGGAAGAGCAGTACTTC	CASSQSTGTGEEQYF
TRBV6-5	-	TRBJ1-4	TRBD1	TGTGCCAGCAGTAACGCAGGGACAGCGAATGAAAAACTGTTTTTT	CASSNAGTANEKLFF